This is a list of T cell receptor beta chains from one sample in a study of CXCR3-negative and CXCR3-positive naive CD8 T cells. TCRdb reanalyzed the 5' RACE reads, giving one entry per CDR3 protein sequence and no DNA. The table for this sample gives 5,700 or so distinct CDR3 sequences. Specimen: naive CXCR3+ CD8+ T cells from blood. Receptors were obtained from a human donor in good health. Some clones in this sample may be carry-over from other donors' samples. Each CDR3 is given with its conserved first and last residue. Not all rows give a size; the values are once, few, many and, for expanded clones, a class.

j_call v_call clone_size cdr3_aa
TRBJ1-4 TRBV27 medium-sized CASSFVWAERFEKLFF
TRBJ1-3 TRBV7-9 . CASSSINRAGGNTIYF
TRBJ2-1 TRBV6-2/TRBV6-3 medium-sized CASRMDSLSSYNEQFF
TRBJ2-2 TRBV3-1 medium-sized CASSPNPGRSNTGELFF
TRBJ2-4 TRBV21-1 medium-sized CASSKVPVAKNIQYF
TRBJ2-5 TRBV15 medium-sized CATSPPGAQETQYF
TRBJ2-1 TRBV20-1 . CSAREWLAGNNEQFF
TRBJ1-1 TRBV7-9 . CASSQGAGMNTEALF
TRBJ1-2 TRBV7-2 medium-sized CASSLIIGDYGYTF
TRBJ2-7 TRBV10-3 . CAIGSPYEQYF
TRBJ2-2 TRBV29-1 . CSVESGLNTGELFF
TRBJ1-5 TRBV18 . CASSPAVSNQPQHF
TRBJ2-1 TRBV29-1 medium-sized CSVEGTPLAAYNEQFF
TRBJ2-1 TRBV7-3 . CASSAGNNEQFF
TRBJ2-3 TRBV29-1 . CSARDRGLDTQYF
TRBJ2-5 TRBV4-1 medium-sized CASSPTSGGTTKETQYF
TRBJ1-5 TRBV6-2/TRBV6-3 . CASSYSRGANQPQHF
TRBJ2-1 TRBV4-1 . CASSLTPRGSSYNEQFF
TRBJ2-1 TRBV5-5 . CASSGGAGQGAYEQFF
TRBJ2-1 TRBV19 . CAGGREPSYNEQFF
TRBJ2-1 TRBV4-3 . CASSPTDYNEQFF
TRBJ2-7 TRBV6-2/TRBV6-3 . CASSYSIVPSGGLPQTDEQYF
TRBJ2-7 TRBV29-1 . CSPPTDSPREQYF
TRBJ2-1 TRBV12-3/TRBV12-4 . CASSTSGGAVNEQFF
TRBJ2-1 TRBV28 . CASRTQGHSYNEQFF
TRBJ2-7 TRBV11-2 . CASSPDGATYEQYF
TRBJ2-1 TRBV12-3/TRBV12-4 . CASRKGLEPYNEQFF
TRBJ2-3 TRBV29-1 medium-sized CSVVPRDSITDTQYF